These 3 T cell receptor beta chains came from one sample sequenced in a study of shared clonotypes between healthy human individuals. Assay used: immunoSEQ multiplex PCR; TCRdb lists only in-frame clones, some missing. The sample includes millions of clones, approximately 93% of them seen just once. Sequencing was done on a sample of naive CD4+ T cells from PBMCs. Subset given: CD45RA+ positively selected. Every receptor here comes from a man younger than 35 in good health. Some clones in this sample may be carry-over from other donors' samples.

The chain uses TRBV5-1 and TRBJ2-3; 7 bases map to TRBD1. The J segment lost 1 base and the V segment lost 9 bases, leaving 8 bases of the junction unmatched. The CDR3 loop spans 14 amino acids. The germline CDR1 and CDR2 sequences are SGHRS and YFSETQ. The CDR3 loop reads CATGRGQGTDTQYF. CDR3 in DNA: TGCGCCACCGGCAGAGGACAGGGCACAGATACGCAGTATTTT.

V and J are TRBV9 and TRBJ1-3; TRBD1 might be the D (6 bases). Between the trimmed V and J ends, which lost 3 bases and 0 bases, there was a span of 13 bases. Germline V gene data show CDR1 as SGDLS and CDR2 as YYNGEE. The CDR3 has 16 amino acids. The chain's CDR3 is CASSASDSHSGNTIYF. The CDR3, as DNA: TGTGCCAGCAGCGCCTCGGACAGCCACTCTGGAAACACCATATATTTT.

This chain uses TRBV15 with TRBJ2-2; 11 bases align to TRBD1. With V trimmed by 8 bases and J by 2 bases, 10 bases remained unmatched. Per the germline V gene, CDR1 is LNHNV and CDR2 is YYDKDF (reference sequence). There are 17 residues in the CDR3. CDR3 in DNA: TGTGCCACCCAGTCCCCGGGACAGGGGGTAAACACCGGGGAGCTGTTTTTT. Protein sequence: CATQSPGQGVNTGELFF.